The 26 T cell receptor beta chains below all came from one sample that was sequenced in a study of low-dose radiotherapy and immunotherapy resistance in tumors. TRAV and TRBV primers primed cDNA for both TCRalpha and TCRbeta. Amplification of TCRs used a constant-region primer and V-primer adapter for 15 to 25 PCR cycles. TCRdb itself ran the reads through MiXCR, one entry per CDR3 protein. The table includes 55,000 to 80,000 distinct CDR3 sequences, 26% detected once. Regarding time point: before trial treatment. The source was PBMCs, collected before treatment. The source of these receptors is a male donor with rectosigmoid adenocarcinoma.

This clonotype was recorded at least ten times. Here the CDR3 DNA reads TGCAGTGCTAGAACGAGGGGGGACGGGGCCAACGTCCTGACTTTC. Its protein is CSARTRGDGANVLTF. The chain joins TRBV20-1 to TRBJ2-6; either TRBD1 or TRBD2 may supply D (6 bases each). Trimming stripped 2 bases from V and 4 bases from J, with 12 bases between. The germline V gene encodes CDR1 DFQATT and CDR2 SNEGSKA (reference sequence). This CDR3 region has 15 residues.

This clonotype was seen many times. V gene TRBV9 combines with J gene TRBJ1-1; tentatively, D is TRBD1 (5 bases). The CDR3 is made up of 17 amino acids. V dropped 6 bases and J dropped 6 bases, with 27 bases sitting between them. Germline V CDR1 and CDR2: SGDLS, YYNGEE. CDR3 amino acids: CASTPGGSFREPSEAFF. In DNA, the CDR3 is TGTGCCAGCACCCCGGGGGGGTCTTTTCGAGAGCCATCTGAAGCTTTCTTT.

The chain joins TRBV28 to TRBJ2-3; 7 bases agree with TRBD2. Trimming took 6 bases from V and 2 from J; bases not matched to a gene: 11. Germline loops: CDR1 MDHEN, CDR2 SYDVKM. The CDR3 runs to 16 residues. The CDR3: CASSRGLVPHTDTQYF. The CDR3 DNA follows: TGTGCCAGCAGCCGCGGACTAGTCCCACACACAGATACGCAGTATTTT.

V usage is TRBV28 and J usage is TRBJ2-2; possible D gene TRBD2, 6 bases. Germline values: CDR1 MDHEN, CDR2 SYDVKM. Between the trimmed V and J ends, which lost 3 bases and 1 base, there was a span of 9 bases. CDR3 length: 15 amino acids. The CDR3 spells CASSLSGENTGELFF. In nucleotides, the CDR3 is TGTGCCAGCAGTTTGTCGGGAGAGAACACCGGGGAGCTGTTTTTT.

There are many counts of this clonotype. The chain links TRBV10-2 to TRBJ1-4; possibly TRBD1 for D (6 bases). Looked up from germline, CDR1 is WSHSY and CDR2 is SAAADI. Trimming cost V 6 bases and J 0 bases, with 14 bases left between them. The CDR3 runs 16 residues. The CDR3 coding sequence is TGCGCCAGCAGGGGCCTTACAGGGACAACTAATGAAAAACTGTTTTTT. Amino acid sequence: CASRGLTGTTNEKLFF.

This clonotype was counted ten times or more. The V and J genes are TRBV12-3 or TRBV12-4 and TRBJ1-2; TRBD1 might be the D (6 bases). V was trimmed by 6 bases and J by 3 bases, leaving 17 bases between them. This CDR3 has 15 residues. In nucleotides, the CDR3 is TGTGCCAGCAGCTCACAGGGAATCGTGGACTATGGCTACACCTTC. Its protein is CASSSQGIVDYGYTF.

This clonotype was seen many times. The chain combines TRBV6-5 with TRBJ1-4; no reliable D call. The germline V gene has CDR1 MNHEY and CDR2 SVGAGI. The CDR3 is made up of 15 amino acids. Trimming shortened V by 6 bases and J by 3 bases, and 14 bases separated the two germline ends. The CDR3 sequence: CASRDPWVPNEKLFF. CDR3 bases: TGTGCCAGCAGGGACCCCTGGGTACCTAATGAAAAACTGTTTTTT.

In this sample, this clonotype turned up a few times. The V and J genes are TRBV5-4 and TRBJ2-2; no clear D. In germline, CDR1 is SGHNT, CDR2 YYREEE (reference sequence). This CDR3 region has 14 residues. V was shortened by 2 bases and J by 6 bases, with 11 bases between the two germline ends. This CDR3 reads CASSFRPDPGELFF. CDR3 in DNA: TGTGCCAGCAGCTTCAGGCCAGACCCCGGGGAGCTGTTTTTT.

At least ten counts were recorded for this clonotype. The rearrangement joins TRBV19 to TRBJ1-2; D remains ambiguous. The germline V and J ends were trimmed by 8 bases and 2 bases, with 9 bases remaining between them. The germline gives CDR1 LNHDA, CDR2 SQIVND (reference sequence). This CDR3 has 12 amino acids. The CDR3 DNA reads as TGTGCCAGTTGGACCACCAACTATGGCTACACCTTC. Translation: CASWTTNYGYTF.

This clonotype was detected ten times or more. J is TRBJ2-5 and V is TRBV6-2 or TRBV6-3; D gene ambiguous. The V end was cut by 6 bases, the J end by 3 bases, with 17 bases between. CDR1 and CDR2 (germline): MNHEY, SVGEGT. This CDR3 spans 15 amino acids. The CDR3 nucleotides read TGTGCCAGCAGCCAACCTACGACTGCGGAAGAGACCCAGTACTTC. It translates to CASSQPTTAEETQYF.

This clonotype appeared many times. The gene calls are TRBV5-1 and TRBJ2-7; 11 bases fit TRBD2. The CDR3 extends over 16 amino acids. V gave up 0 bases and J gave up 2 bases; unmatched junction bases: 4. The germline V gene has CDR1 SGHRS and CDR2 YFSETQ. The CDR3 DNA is TGCGCCAGCAGCTTGGCCCCTAGCGGGGGGACCTACGAGCAGTACTTC. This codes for CASSLAPSGGTYEQYF.

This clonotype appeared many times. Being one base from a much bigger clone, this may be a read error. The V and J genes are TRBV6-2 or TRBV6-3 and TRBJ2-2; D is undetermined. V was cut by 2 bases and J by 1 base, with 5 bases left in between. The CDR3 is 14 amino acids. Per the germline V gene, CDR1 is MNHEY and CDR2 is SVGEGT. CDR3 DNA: TGTGCCAGCAGTTACGGGGAGAACACCGGGGAGCTGTTTTTT. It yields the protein CASSYGENTGELFF.

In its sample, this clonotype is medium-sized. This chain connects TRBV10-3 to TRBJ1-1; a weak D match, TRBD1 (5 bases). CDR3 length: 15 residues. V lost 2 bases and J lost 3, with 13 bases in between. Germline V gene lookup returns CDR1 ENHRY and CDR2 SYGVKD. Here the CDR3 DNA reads TGTGCCATCAGTGAGGAGGGGAGTGGGGACACTGAAGCTTTCTTT. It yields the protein CAISEEGSGDTEAFF.

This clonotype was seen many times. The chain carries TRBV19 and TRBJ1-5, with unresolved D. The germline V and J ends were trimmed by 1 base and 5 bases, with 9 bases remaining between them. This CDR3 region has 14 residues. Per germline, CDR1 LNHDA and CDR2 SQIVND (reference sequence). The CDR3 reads CASSIVGFDQPQHF. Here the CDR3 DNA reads TGTGCCAGTAGTATAGTCGGGTTCGATCAGCCCCAGCATTTT.

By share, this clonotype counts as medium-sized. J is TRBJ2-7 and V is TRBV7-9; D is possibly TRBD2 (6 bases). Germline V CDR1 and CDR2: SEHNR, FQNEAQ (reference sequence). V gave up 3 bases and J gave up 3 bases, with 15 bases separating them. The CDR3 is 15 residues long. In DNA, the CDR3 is TGTGCCAGCAGCTTTGAATTAGCGGAAAGCTACGAGCAGTACTTC. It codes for CASSFELAESYEQYF.

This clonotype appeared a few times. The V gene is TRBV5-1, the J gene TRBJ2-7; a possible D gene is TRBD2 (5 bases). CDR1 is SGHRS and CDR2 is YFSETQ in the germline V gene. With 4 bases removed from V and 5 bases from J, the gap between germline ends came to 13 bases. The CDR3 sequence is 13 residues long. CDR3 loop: CASSELTGNEQYF. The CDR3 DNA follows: TGCGCCAGCAGCGAACTGACGGGGAACGAGCAGTACTTC.

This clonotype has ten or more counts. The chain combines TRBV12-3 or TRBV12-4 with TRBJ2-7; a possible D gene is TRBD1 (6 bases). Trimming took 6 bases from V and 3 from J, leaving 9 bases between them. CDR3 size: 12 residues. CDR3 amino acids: CASSTQGYEQYF. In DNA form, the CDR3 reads TGTGCCAGCAGCACACAGGGCTACGAGCAGTACTTC.

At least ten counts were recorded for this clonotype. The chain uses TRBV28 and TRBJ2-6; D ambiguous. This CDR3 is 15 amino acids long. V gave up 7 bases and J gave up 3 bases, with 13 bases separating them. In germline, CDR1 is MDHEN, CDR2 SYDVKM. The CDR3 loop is CASNPATDGANVLTF. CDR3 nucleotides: TGTGCCAGCAACCCTGCAACGGATGGGGCCAACGTCCTGACTTTC.

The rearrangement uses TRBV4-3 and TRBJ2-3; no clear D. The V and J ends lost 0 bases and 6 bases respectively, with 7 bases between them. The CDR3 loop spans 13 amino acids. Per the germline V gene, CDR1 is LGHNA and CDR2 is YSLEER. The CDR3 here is CASSQDRSDTQYF. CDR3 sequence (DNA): TGCGCCAGCAGCCAAGACCGGTCGGATACGCAGTATTTT.

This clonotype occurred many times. CDR3 sequence reads: CASSLFITGGEQYF. CDR3 nucleotide sequence: TGTGCCAGCAGTTTATTTATTACAGGGGGCGAGCAGTACTTC. The V gene is TRBV28, the J gene TRBJ2-7, with TRBD1 matching 8 bases. V dropped 1 base and J dropped 6; count of bases not matched to a gene: 5. This CDR3 is built from 14 residues. Germline V gives CDR1 MDHEN, CDR2 SYDVKM.

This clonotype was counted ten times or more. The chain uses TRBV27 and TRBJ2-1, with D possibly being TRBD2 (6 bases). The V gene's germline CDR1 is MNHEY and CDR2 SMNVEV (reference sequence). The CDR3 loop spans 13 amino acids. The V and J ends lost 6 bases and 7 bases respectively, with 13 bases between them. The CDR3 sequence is CASSLSRGNEQFF. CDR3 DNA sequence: TGTGCCAGCAGCCTAAGTCGGGGGAATGAGCAGTTCTTC.

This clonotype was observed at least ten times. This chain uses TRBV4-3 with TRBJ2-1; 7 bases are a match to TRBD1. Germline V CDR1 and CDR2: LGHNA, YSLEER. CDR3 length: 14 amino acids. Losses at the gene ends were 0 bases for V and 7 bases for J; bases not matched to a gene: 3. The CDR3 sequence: CASSQDRGLNEQFF. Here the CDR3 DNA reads TGCGCCAGCAGCCAAGATAGGGGGCTGAATGAGCAGTTCTTC.

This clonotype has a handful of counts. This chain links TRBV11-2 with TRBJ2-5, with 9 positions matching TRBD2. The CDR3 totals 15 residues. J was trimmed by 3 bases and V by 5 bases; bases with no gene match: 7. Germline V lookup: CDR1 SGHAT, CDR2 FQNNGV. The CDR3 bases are TGTGCCAGCAGCGTCCGGCTAGCGGGGAAAGAGACCCAGTACTTC. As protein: CASSVRLAGKETQYF.

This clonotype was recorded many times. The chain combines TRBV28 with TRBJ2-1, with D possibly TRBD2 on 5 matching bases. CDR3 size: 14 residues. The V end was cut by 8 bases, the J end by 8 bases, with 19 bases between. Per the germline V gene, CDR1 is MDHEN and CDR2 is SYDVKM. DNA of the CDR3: TGTGCCAGCGGTCTAGTCATGAGGGCCCATGAGCAGTTCTTC. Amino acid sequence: CASGLVMRAHEQFF.

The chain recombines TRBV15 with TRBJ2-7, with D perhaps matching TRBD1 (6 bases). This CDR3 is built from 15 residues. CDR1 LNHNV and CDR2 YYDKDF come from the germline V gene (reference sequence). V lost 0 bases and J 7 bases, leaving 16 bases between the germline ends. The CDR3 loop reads CATSREAGAVREQYF. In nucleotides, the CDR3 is TGTGCCACCAGCAGAGAGGCAGGGGCGGTACGGGAGCAGTACTTC. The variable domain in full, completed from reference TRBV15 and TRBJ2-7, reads DAMVIQNPRYQVTQFGKPVTLSCSQTLNHNVMYWYQQKSSQAPKLLFHYYDKDFNNEADTPDNFQSRRPNTSFCFLDIRSPGLGDTAMYLCATSREAGAVREQYFGPGTRLTVT.

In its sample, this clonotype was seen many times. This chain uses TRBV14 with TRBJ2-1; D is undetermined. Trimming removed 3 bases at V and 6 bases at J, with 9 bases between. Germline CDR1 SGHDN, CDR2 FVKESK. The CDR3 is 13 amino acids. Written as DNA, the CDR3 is TGTGCCAGCAGCCAGCAGGTTGGCAATGAGCAGTTCTTC. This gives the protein CASSQQVGNEQFF.